The 31 T cell receptor beta chains below were found in one sample sequenced in a study of T cells in Graves' hyperthyroidism and ophthalmopathy. From RNA transcripts, TCR beta CDR3 regions were amplified. Using the HTBI primer set, a first-round RT-PCR was run on the TCR CDR3. TCRdb recomputed calls from the multiplex PCR reads with MiXCR, one row per CDR3 protein. This sample yields fewer than 750,000 distinct CDR3 sequences, of which roughly 14% are seen a single time; about 4% belongs to the top ten. Sequenced material: blood. Receptors originate from a woman in her thirties or forties with Graves' ophthalmopathy.

Written as DNA, the CDR3 is TGTGCCAGCAGTTACCGAGGGGGGGGTTATAGCAATCAGCCCCAGCATTTT. Its protein product is CASSYRGGGYSNQPQHF. The chain employs TRBV27 and TRBJ1-5; the D gene is possibly TRBD1 (6 bases). The CDR3 extends over 17 amino acids. The ends were cut back, 4 bases at V and 0 bases at J, with 16 bases in the middle. The germline CDR1 and CDR2 sequences are MNHEY and SMNVEV (reference sequence).

This clonotype was recorded many times. The chain joins TRBV30 to TRBJ2-2; no clear D. V dropped 5 bases and J dropped 0 bases, with 7 bases sitting between them. This CDR3 has 13 amino acids. Germline V CDR1 and CDR2: GTSNPN, SVGIG (reference sequence). The CDR3: CAWGYTNTGELFF. Written as DNA, the CDR3 is TGTGCCTGGGGGTACACGAACACCGGGGAGCTGTTTTTT.

The chain has TRBV29-1 and TRBJ2-2; no firm D call. The V gene's germline CDR1 is SQVTM and CDR2 ANQGSEA. Trimming left V 2 bases short and J 4 bases short, with 8 bases between. The CDR3 covers 13 residues. The CDR3 bases are TGCAGCGTTGAATACTCACTCACCGGGGAGCTGTTTTTT. Protein sequence: CSVEYSLTGELFF.

At least ten counts were recorded for this clonotype. The chain is built from TRBV30 and TRBJ1-1; 9 bases map to TRBD1. Germline trimming cut 5 bases from V and 0 bases from J; bases unmatched to any gene: 1. Germline V lookup: CDR1 GTSNPN, CDR2 SVGIG (reference sequence). The CDR3 runs 13 residues. CDR3 amino acids: CAWGTGMNTEAFF. CDR3 DNA sequence: TGTGCCTGGGGGACAGGGATGAACACTGAAGCTTTCTTT.

This clonotype has more than one count but fewer than ten. Here the CDR3 DNA reads TGTGCCAGCAGCTTGGCCCCGAACAGGGGGCGAGAGACCCAGTACTTC. This encodes CASSLAPNRGRETQYF. V is TRBV5-5 and J is TRBJ2-5, with 9 positions matching TRBD1. This CDR3 is 16 amino acids long. Germline CDR1 reads SGHKS; CDR2 reads YYEKEE (reference sequence). Trimming at V came to 0 bases and at J to 4 bases, leaving 7 bases not matched to a gene.

The genes are TRBV6-2 or TRBV6-3 and TRBJ2-7, with 9 bases lining up with TRBD2. Germline V gives CDR1 MNHEY, CDR2 SVGEGT. This CDR3 has 15 amino acids. The J segment lost 6 bases and the V segment lost 6 bases, leaving 12 bases of the junction unmatched. CDR3 loop: CASRNSGSPLREQYF. The CDR3 DNA reads TGTGCCAGCAGAAATAGCGGGAGCCCCCTCCGCGAGCAGTACTTC.

The rearrangement joins TRBV30 to TRBJ2-7; TRBD2 matches at 13 bases. CDR3 length equals 15 residues. J was trimmed by 4 bases and V by 3 bases; bases with no gene match: 6. In germline, CDR1 is GTSNPN, CDR2 SVGIG (reference sequence). The CDR3 sequence is CAWSEGTSGIYEQYF. CDR3 coding DNA: TGTGCCTGGAGCGAAGGGACTAGCGGGATTTACGAGCAGTACTTC.

This clonotype was observed many times. This chain uses TRBV28 with TRBJ1-2; 9 bases are shared with TRBD1. The CDR3 totals 13 residues. Germline CDR1 and CDR2: MDHEN and SYDVKM. V trimming: 3 bases; J trimming: 8 bases; junction bases outside the gene matches: 4. CDR3 residues: CASSFGTGNGYTF. CDR3 coding DNA: TGTGCCAGCAGTTTCGGGACAGGGAACGGCTACACCTTC.

This clonotype was recorded at least ten times. The chain has TRBV25-1 and TRBJ1-1, with 7 bases matching TRBD1. V dropped 4 bases and J dropped 5; count of bases not matched to a gene: 4. The V gene's germline CDR1 is MGHDK and CDR2 SYGVNS. The CDR3 spans 13 residues. CDR3 nucleotide sequence: TGTGCCAGCAGTGCGACAGGGACGACTGAAGCTTTCTTT. It translates to CASSATGTTEAFF.

The V gene is TRBV28, the J gene TRBJ1-2; TRBD1 matches 9 bases. The germline CDR1 and CDR2 sequences are MDHEN and SYDVKM. The V segment lost 4 bases and the J segment 4 bases; nucleotides outside the gene matches: 7. The CDR3 covers 15 residues. CDR3 sequence (DNA): TGTGCCAGCAGTTCTGGACAGGGGTGGCCCTATGGCTACACCTTC. Translating gives CASSSGQGWPYGYTF.

This clonotype showed up many times. The rearrangement uses TRBV5-1 and TRBJ1-2; D unclear. The germline V gene encodes CDR1 SGHRS and CDR2 YFSETQ. V lost 0 bases to trimming and J lost 6 bases, with 9 bases between them. This CDR3 region has 13 residues. CDR3 region: CASSLAGRDGYTF. For the CDR3, the DNA is TGCGCCAGCAGCTTGGCCGGTAGGGATGGCTACACCTTC.

This clonotype was observed at least ten times. V is TRBV20-1 and J is TRBJ2-7; D not resolved. The CDR3 contains 13 residues. Germline loops: CDR1 DFQATT, CDR2 SNEGSKA (reference sequence). V was trimmed by 0 bases and J by 3 bases, leaving 9 bases between them. The CDR3 DNA reads as TGCAGTGCTAGAGACGTCACTATCTACGAGCAGTACTTC. This translates into CSARDVTIYEQYF.

This clonotype was found many times. The junction departs from germline at one end; a sequencing error may be responsible. The rearrangement joins TRBV12-3 or TRBV12-4 to TRBJ1-2; a possible D gene is TRBD1 (6 bases). This CDR3 region has 13 residues. CDR3 amino acids: CASRLGQGPGYTF. CDR3 sequence (DNA): TGTGCCAGCCGTTTGGGGCAGGGGCCTGGCTACACCTTC.

The chain is built from TRBV12-5 and TRBJ2-7; D unclear. This CDR3 is 13 amino acids long. The germline V gene encodes CDR1 LGHNT and CDR2 FRNRAP. Trimming left V 4 bases short and J 3 bases short, with 10 bases between. The CDR3 DNA reads as TGTGCTAGTGGTTCAGGCCAATTCTACGAGCAGTACTTC. Protein product: CASGSGQFYEQYF. The entire variable domain, with the rest obtained from reference TRBV12-5 and TRBJ2-7, is as follows: DARVTQTPRHKVTEMGQEVTMRCQPILGHNTVFWYRQTMMQGLELLAYFRNRAPLDDSGMPKDRFSAEMPDATLATLKIQPSEPRDSAVYFCASGSGQFYEQYFGPGTRLTVT.

V gene TRBV19 combines with J gene TRBJ1-2; D is ambiguous. The V end lost 7 bases, the J end lost 4 bases, and 16 bases lay between the germline ends. This CDR3 is built from 14 residues. From germline, CDR1 is LNHDA and CDR2 SQIVND (reference sequence). CDR3 sequence reads: CASMTMMVPYGYTF. The CDR3 nucleotides read TGTGCCAGTATGACAATGATGGTCCCCTATGGCTACACCTTC.

The rearrangement links TRBV29-1 to TRBJ2-7; D possibly corresponds to TRBD1 (5 bases). CDR1 SQVTM and CDR2 ANQGSEA come from the germline V gene. V was cut by 4 bases and J by 1 base, with 11 bases left in between. The CDR3 contains 13 residues. CDR3: CSVVAGFSYEQYF. The CDR3 DNA reads as TGCAGCGTTGTTGCAGGGTTTTCCTACGAGCAGTACTTC.

This clonotype was seen ten or more times. The chain links TRBV6-2 or TRBV6-3 to TRBJ1-3, with a tentative D call TRBD1 (5 bases). The CDR3 covers 18 residues. Germline V gives CDR1 MNHEY, CDR2 SVGEGT. Between the trimmed V and J ends, which lost 4 bases and 0 bases, there was a span of 19 bases. CDR3 nucleotide sequence: TGTGCCAGCAGTTTAATGCTTGGACATCTGATCTCTGGAAACACCATATATTTT. Translated, it gives CASSLMLGHLISGNTIYF.

Many counts were recorded for this clonotype. CDR3 nucleotides: TGTGCCAGCACCGAAGGAGGGGGGGGAAATACGCAGTATTTT. It codes for CASTEGGGGNTQYF. The gene calls are TRBV28 and TRBJ2-3, with D possibly TRBD2 on 7 matching bases. The CDR3 runs to 14 residues. Trimming cost V 7 bases and J 7 bases, with 18 bases left between them. Germline V gene data show CDR1 as MDHEN and CDR2 as SYDVKM.

This clonotype was seen many times. The chain couples TRBV20-1 to TRBJ2-5; 13 positions agree with TRBD2. The CDR3 totals 15 residues. Germline V lookup: CDR1 DFQATT, CDR2 SNEGSKA (reference sequence). Germline trimming cut 2 bases from V and 5 bases from J; bases unmatched to any gene: 5. The CDR3 here is CSARPGLAGWETQYF. In nucleotides, the CDR3 is TGCAGTGCTAGACCGGGACTAGCGGGATGGGAGACCCAGTACTTC.

The J gene is TRBJ1-5, the V gene TRBV7-2; D ambiguous. V was clipped by 2 bases and J by 2 bases, with 10 bases between them. This CDR3 contains 15 residues. Germline loops: CDR1 SGHTA, CDR2 FQGNSA. CDR3 sequence (DNA): TGTGCCAGCAGCTTAAACACGGGCGGCAATCAGCCCCAGCATTTT. Amino acid sequence: CASSLNTGGNQPQHF.

This clonotype has ten or more counts. The chain recombines TRBV12-3 or TRBV12-4 with TRBJ2-7, with 7 bases matching TRBD1. The CDR3 has 15 residues. Trimming at V came to 3 bases and at J to 2 bases, leaving 7 bases not matched to a gene. In DNA, the CDR3 is TGTGCCAGCAGTTTGAAAGGGGGCGAGGCCTACGAGCAGTACTTC. It codes for CASSLKGGEAYEQYF.

This clonotype was picked up many times. This rearrangement joins TRBV12-3 or TRBV12-4 to TRBJ2-3; TRBD2 matches 7 bases. The ends lost 7 bases at V and 6 bases at J; junction bases unmatched: 7. The CDR3 covers 13 residues. The CDR3 here is CASTWGGSDTQYF. Written as DNA, the CDR3 is TGTGCCAGCACCTGGGGGGGGTCGGATACGCAGTATTTT.

This clonotype was seen ten or more times. The CDR3 loop is CATSDPDKSYEQYF. CDR3 bases: TGTGCCACCAGTGATCCCGACAAGAGCTACGAGCAGTACTTC. V gene TRBV24-1 combines with J gene TRBJ2-7, with D hard to call. Trimming shortened V by 3 bases and J by 3 bases, and 11 bases separated the two germline ends. Germline lookup yields CDR1 KGHDR and CDR2 SFDVKD. This CDR3 has 14 amino acids.

The chain has TRBV7-8 and TRBJ1-3; 10 positions agree with TRBD1. This CDR3 has 16 residues. The germline gives CDR1 SGHVS, CDR2 FQNEAQ. With V trimmed by 4 bases and J by 4 bases, 7 bases remained unmatched. The DNA of the CDR3 is TGTGCCAGCAGCTACCGGGACAGGGGAAAGGGAAACACCATATATTTT. It codes for CASSYRDRGKGNTIYF.

This clonotype was picked up a small number of times. The chain carries TRBV19 and TRBJ2-2; D might be TRBD1 (6 bases). Looked up from germline, CDR1 is LNHDA and CDR2 is SQIVND (reference sequence). The CDR3 is 15 amino acids. V lost 5 bases and J lost 1, with 11 bases in between. CDR3 sequence: CASSGPTGNTGELFF. The CDR3 DNA follows: TGTGCCAGTAGTGGTCCGACAGGGAACACCGGGGAGCTGTTTTTT.

This clonotype came up many times. The genes are TRBV20-1 and TRBJ1-1; 7 nucleotides line up with TRBD1. CDR1 is DFQATT, CDR2 SNEGSKA, per germline (reference sequence). The CDR3 totals 15 residues. The chain's CDR3 is CSGRDPRGGNTEAFF. The CDR3 coding sequence is TGCAGCGGGAGGGATCCCAGGGGGGGGAACACTGAAGCTTTCTTT.

The genes are TRBV27 and TRBJ1-1; D is possibly TRBD1 (5 bases). Trimming took off 7 bases at V and 0 bases at J, with 15 bases between the two ends. The CDR3 has 15 amino acids. The V gene's germline CDR1 is MNHEY and CDR2 SMNVEV (reference sequence). This CDR3 reads CASTLRRDLNTEAFF. CDR3 bases: TGTGCCAGCACCCTGAGGCGGGACTTGAACACTGAAGCTTTCTTT.

In this sample, this clonotype turned up many times. The chain recombines TRBV19 with TRBJ2-7, with 8 bases fitting TRBD2. The V segment lost 5 bases and the J segment 3 bases; nucleotides outside the gene matches: 6. Germline CDR1 is LNHDA and CDR2 is SQIVND (reference sequence). CDR3 length: 14 residues. DNA of the CDR3: TGTGCCAGTAGTTCCGGGGGGGAACGCTACGAGCAGTACTTC. Its translation: CASSSGGERYEQYF.

This clonotype was seen repeatedly, ten times or more. This rearrangement joins TRBV28 to TRBJ1-2; 7 bases map to TRBD1. CDR1 is MDHEN, CDR2 SYDVKM, per germline. V was clipped by 7 bases and J by 2 bases; unmatched bases: 4. The CDR3 consists of 13 residues. The CDR3 loop reads CASKEGGNYGYTF. The CDR3 DNA reads as TGTGCCAGCAAAGAAGGGGGCAACTATGGCTACACCTTC.

The J gene is TRBJ1-5, the V gene TRBV6-1; 7 nucleotides agree with TRBD1. The germline V gene encodes CDR1 MNHNS and CDR2 SASEGT. The CDR3 length is 14 residues. The ends lost 7 bases at V and 4 bases at J; junction bases unmatched: 7. The CDR3 here is CASTSGQANQPQHF. As DNA, the CDR3 is TGTGCCAGCACCTCCGGACAGGCTAATCAGCCCCAGCATTTT.

Ten or more counts support this clonotype. This chain uses TRBV20-1 with TRBJ2-7, with D maybe TRBD1 (5 bases). Germline CDR1 reads DFQATT; CDR2 reads SNEGSKA (reference sequence). The CDR3 loop spans 11 amino acids. The CDR3 loop is CGARDDYEQYF. The CDR3 DNA reads TGCGGGGCGCGCGACGACTACGAGCAGTACTTC.